This T cell receptor (beta chain) originates from a study of CD8 T cells in Susac syndrome. The V end was cut by 4 bases, the J end by 4 bases, with 16 bases between. CDR3 size: 15 residues. Germline V CDR1 and CDR2: LGHDT, YNNKEL (reference sequence). TCR beta sequences were obtained from blood CD8+ and CD4+ T cells. The multiple sclerosis controls were treatment-naive patients affected by stable or active relapsing-remitting disease. While CD8+ and CD4+ T cells were isolated negatively, TEMRA cells were enriched by FACS. Reverse transcription of about 0.45 to 1 ug RNA used random hexamers. The amplification used immunoSEQ multiplex PCR on TCR beta CDR3; it spanned 54 Vbeta and 13 Jbeta. One entry per CDR3 protein results from TCRdb running MiXCR on the immunoSEQ multiplex PCR reads. This sample has 210,000 or so distinct CDR3 sequences, with around 90% found just once.

The TCR originated in a human donor with multiple sclerosis. The chain uses TRBV3-1 and TRBJ1-2, with a weak D call TRBD1 (6 bases). Sequencing was performed on CD8+ T cells from PBMCs. CDR3 DNA sequence: TGTGCCAGCAGCCCACTAGCAGGGGTCCTCTATGGCTACACCTTC. This encodes CASSPLAGVLYGYTF.